A single sample is the source of the 18 T cell receptor beta chains below, sequenced in a study of blood T cell repertoires in COVID-19. Assay used: immunoSEQ multiplex PCR; TCRdb lists only in-frame clones, some missing. The data contain about 180,000 clones, roughly nine tenths of them singletons. The sequenced material came from peripheral blood. These receptors were collected from a man in his late teens or twenties who had recovered from COVID-19.

This rearrangement joins TRBV7-2 to TRBJ1-1; D ambiguous. The CDR3 runs to 13 residues. The germline CDR1 and CDR2 sequences are SGHTA and FQGNSA. V dropped 3 bases and J dropped 5 bases, with 10 bases sitting between them. CDR3 in amino acids: CASSFVRETEAFF. The DNA of the CDR3 is TGTGCCAGCAGCTTTGTAAGAGAGACTGAAGCTTTCTTT.

The chain employs TRBV7-2 and TRBJ1-1; no clear D gene. The CDR3 is 13 residues long. Per the germline V gene, CDR1 is SGHTA and CDR2 is FQGNSA. V lost 5 bases to trimming and J lost 1 base, with 8 bases between them. The DNA of the CDR3 is TGTGCCAGCAGCGTACAGTCGAACACTGAAGCTTTCTTT. Protein: CASSVQSNTEAFF.

The chain has TRBV5-1 and TRBJ1-5, with TRBD1 matching over 7 bases. The CDR3 sequence is 14 residues long. V shed 4 bases and J 4 bases; nucleotides not matched to a gene: 5. Looked up from germline, CDR1 is SGHRS and CDR2 is YFSETQ. CDR3 nucleotides: TGCGCCAGCAGCCCCGGGACAGAGAATCAGCCCCAGCATTTT. It translates to CASSPGTENQPQHF.

The CDR3 region is CAWRRDGGPGYTF. For the CDR3, the DNA is TGTGCCTGGAGAAGGGACGGGGGGCCTGGCTACACCTTC. The gene calls are TRBV30 and TRBJ1-2; D perhaps matches TRBD1 (6 bases). The CDR3 runs 13 residues. V dropped 3 bases and J dropped 7 bases, with 15 bases sitting between them. The V gene's germline CDR1 is GTSNPN and CDR2 SVGIG (reference sequence).

The gene calls are TRBV24-1 and TRBJ2-1; a weak D match, TRBD1 (6 bases). Germline CDR1 and CDR2: KGHDR and SFDVKD. V lost 5 bases to trimming and J lost 6 bases, with 19 bases between them. The CDR3 length is 16 residues. The CDR3 DNA follows: TGTGCCACCAGTGCCAGCTCAACCCCGACAGGCAATGAGCAGTTCTTC. The encoded protein is CATSASSTPTGNEQFF.

The chain uses TRBV9 and TRBJ2-7, with a possible D match to TRBD1 (5 bases). Germline assignment: CDR1 SGDLS and CDR2 YYNGEE. The CDR3 is 15 amino acids. The ends were cut back, 4 bases at V and 2 bases at J, with 16 bases in the middle. CDR3 coding DNA: TGTGCCAGCAGCCCCCAGGGCGAGGTACCCTACGAGCAGTACTTC. Translation gives CASSPQGEVPYEQYF.

This clone was detected only a few times. The chain employs TRBV4-1 and TRBJ2-7, with D perhaps TRBD2 (5 bases). The length of the CDR3 is 15 residues. V lost 0 bases and J 3 bases, leaving 12 bases between the germline ends. Germline CDR1 reads MGHRA; CDR2 reads YSYEKL. CDR3 residues: CASSQEEGKVYEQYF. In nucleotides, the CDR3 is TGCGCCAGCAGCCAAGAAGAGGGAAAGGTCTACGAGCAGTACTTC.

This clone was picked up a small number of times. The J gene is TRBJ2-5, the V gene TRBV7-9, with TRBD2 identical over 10 bases. With 5 bases clipped from V and 2 bases from J, the junction kept 5 bases outside the gene matches. CDR1 is SEHNR and CDR2 is FQNEAQ in the germline V gene (reference sequence). The CDR3 consists of 15 residues. CDR3 sequence: CASSPGLAEQETQYF. Written as DNA, the CDR3 is TGTGCCAGCAGCCCCGGACTAGCGGAACAAGAGACCCAGTACTTC.

The chain carries TRBV3-1 (or the pseudogene TRBV3-2) and TRBJ2-7, with D maybe TRBD1 (6 bases). This CDR3 spans 15 amino acids. V was clipped by 0 bases and J by 2 bases, with 11 bases between them. Germline-derived CDR1 and CDR2 are LGHDT and YNNKEL (reference sequence). The CDR3, as DNA: TGTGCCAGCAGCCAAGATTGGGGGCCGGCCTACGAGCAGTACTTC. This gives the protein CASSQDWGPAYEQYF.

CDR3 amino acids: CASSLGSGGTSGIDEQFF. CDR3 sequence (DNA): TGTGCCAGCAGCTTAGGGTCGGGGGGGACTAGCGGGATAGATGAGCAGTTCTTC. The rearrangement uses TRBV11-2 and TRBJ2-1; TRBD2 agrees at 13 bases. Germline CDR1 SGHAT, CDR2 FQNNGV. The CDR3 loop spans 18 amino acids. J gave up 8 bases and V 1 base, and 11 bases lay outside the gene matches. The whole variable domain, filled in from reference TRBV11-2 and TRBJ2-1, reads EAGVAQSPRYKIIEKRQSVAFWCNPISGHATLYWYQQILGQGPKLLIQFQNNGVVDDSQLPKDRFSAERLKGVDSTLKIQPAKLEDSAVYLCASSLGSGGTSGIDEQFFGPGTRLTVL.

The gene calls are TRBV20-1 and TRBJ2-7; 8 bases fit TRBD2. Germline V gives CDR1 DFQATT, CDR2 SNEGSKA (reference sequence). The CDR3 has 14 amino acids. V trimming: 3 bases; J trimming: 4 bases; junction bases outside the gene matches: 8. CDR3 region: CSASESGRGYEQYF. The CDR3 bases are TGCAGTGCTAGTGAAAGCGGGAGAGGGTACGAGCAGTACTTC.

This clone was seen more than once but under ten times. V and J are TRBV20-1 and TRBJ1-5; D gene unclear. CDR1 is DFQATT, CDR2 SNEGSKA, per germline (reference sequence). Trimming pared 3 bases from V and 4 bases from J, leaving 13 bases between. The CDR3 is 14 amino acids. For the CDR3, the DNA is TGCAGTGCTAGTGTTGCGGCCAAAAATCAGCCCCAGCATTTT. Protein sequence: CSASVAAKNQPQHF.

Written as DNA, the CDR3 is TGTGCCGTATCTATTAGCGGCACCGGGGAGCTGTTTTTT. This translates into CAVSISGTGELFF. This rearrangement joins TRBV24-1 to TRBJ2-2, with D perhaps TRBD2 (6 bases). The germline V and J ends were trimmed by 12 bases and 4 bases, with 14 bases remaining between them. CDR3 length: 13 amino acids. In germline, CDR1 is KGHDR, CDR2 SFDVKD.

This sequence joins TRBV18 and TRBJ2-3, with 9 bases lining up with TRBD2. The CDR3 runs 14 residues. Germline V gives CDR1 KGHSH, CDR2 LQKENI. V gave up 2 bases and J gave up 10 bases; unmatched junction bases: 7. CDR3 loop: CASSPYGGRAPQYF. In nucleotides, the CDR3 is TGTGCCAGCTCACCATATGGCGGGAGGGCCCCGCAGTATTTT.

This clone was detected only once. The gene calls are TRBV27 and TRBJ2-7; TRBD2 agrees at 8 bases. V lost 5 bases and J lost 4; bases outside the gene matches: 10. Germline assignment: CDR1 MNHEY and CDR2 SMNVEV (reference sequence). The CDR3 is 15 amino acids. CDR3 sequence (DNA): TGTGCCAGCAGTCAACCTCGAGCGGGAGAGTACGAGCAGTACTTC. This encodes CASSQPRAGEYEQYF.

The gene calls are TRBV5-1 and TRBJ1-2; TRBD1 is a possible D gene (5 bases). The germline V gene encodes CDR1 SGHRS and CDR2 YFSETQ. The CDR3 is made up of 16 amino acids. V lost 4 bases and J 4 bases, leaving 20 bases between the germline ends. The CDR3 nucleotides read TGCGCCAGCAGCGAAGGCTTTTCTGGGGCTTTCTATGGCTACACCTTC. Residues: CASSEGFSGAFYGYTF.

The chain joins TRBV19 to TRBJ2-5; 13 positions agree with TRBD2. V gave up 3 bases and J gave up 5 bases; unmatched junction bases: 12. The germline CDR1 and CDR2 sequences are LNHDA and SQIVND (reference sequence). CDR3 size: 18 residues. The DNA for the CDR3 is TGTGCCAGTAGTATCGCATACGGACTAGCGGGAGATCGGGAGACCCAGTACTTC. This encodes CASSIAYGLAGDRETQYF.

In its sample, this clone was seen many times. This chain uses TRBV25-1 with TRBJ1-1; no definite D call. This CDR3 contains 12 residues. The germline gives CDR1 MGHDK, CDR2 SYGVNS. Trimming left V 6 bases short and J 1 base short, with 6 bases between. CDR3 DNA sequence: TGTGCCAGCAGGTTACAGAACACTGAAGCTTTCTTT. The encoded protein is CASRLQNTEAFF. The full variable domain, completed using reference TRBV25-1 and TRBJ1-1, is EADIYQTPRYLVIGTGKKITLECSQTMGHDKMYWYQQDPGMELHLIHYSYGVNSTEKGDLSSESTVSRIRTEHFPLTLESARPSHTSQYLCASRLQNTEAFFGQGTRLTVV.